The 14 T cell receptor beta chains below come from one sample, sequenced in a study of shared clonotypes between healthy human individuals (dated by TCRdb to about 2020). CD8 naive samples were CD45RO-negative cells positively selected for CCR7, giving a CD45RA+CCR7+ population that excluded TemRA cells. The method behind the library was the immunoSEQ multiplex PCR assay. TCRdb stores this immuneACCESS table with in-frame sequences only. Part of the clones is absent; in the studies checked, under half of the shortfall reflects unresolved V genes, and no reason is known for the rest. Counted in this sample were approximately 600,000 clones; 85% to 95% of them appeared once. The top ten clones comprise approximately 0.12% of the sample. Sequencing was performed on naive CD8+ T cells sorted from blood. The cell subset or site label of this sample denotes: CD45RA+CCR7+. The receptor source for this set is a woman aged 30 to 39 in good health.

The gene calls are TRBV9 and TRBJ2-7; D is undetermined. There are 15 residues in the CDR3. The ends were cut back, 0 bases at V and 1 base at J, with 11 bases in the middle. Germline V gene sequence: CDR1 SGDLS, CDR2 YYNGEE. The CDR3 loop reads CASSVAEDLSYEQYF. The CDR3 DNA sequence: TGTGCCAGCAGCGTAGCCGAGGATTTATCCTACGAGCAGTACTTC.

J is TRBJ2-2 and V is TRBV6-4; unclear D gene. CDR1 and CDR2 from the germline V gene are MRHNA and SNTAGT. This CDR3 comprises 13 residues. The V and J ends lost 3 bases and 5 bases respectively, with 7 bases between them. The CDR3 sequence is CASSETLTGELFF. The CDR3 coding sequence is TGTGCCAGCAGTGAAACGTTAACCGGGGAGCTGTTTTTT.

CDR3 loop: CASSLGTEGRGAEAFF. The CDR3 bases are TGCGCCAGCAGCTTGGGTACGGAGGGCAGGGGGGCCGAAGCTTTCTTT. The V gene is TRBV5-1, the J gene TRBJ1-1; 7 bases agree with TRBD1. Germline V gene lookup returns CDR1 SGHRS and CDR2 YFSETQ. CDR3 length: 16 residues. The V gene end was trimmed by 0 bases and the J gene end by 8 bases; junction bases not matched to a gene: 13.

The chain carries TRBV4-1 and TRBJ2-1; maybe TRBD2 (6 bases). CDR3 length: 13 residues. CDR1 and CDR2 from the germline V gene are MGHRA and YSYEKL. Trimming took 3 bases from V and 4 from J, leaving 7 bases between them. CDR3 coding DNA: TGCGCCAGCAGCCAGGGACTTTACAATGAGCAGTTCTTC. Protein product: CASSQGLYNEQFF.

The CDR3 DNA follows: TGTGCCAGCAGCTTAGGTCTCGAGCAGTACTTC. Translation: CASSLGLEQYF. The V and J genes are TRBV5-4 and TRBJ2-7; unclear D gene. Germline lookup yields CDR1 SGHNT and CDR2 YYREEE (reference sequence). This CDR3 has 11 amino acids. V lost 2 bases, J lost 6 bases, and 6 bases lay in between. The complete variable domain, with remaining parts taken from reference TRBV5-4 and TRBJ2-7, reads ETGVTQSPTHLIKTRGQQVTLRCSSQSGHNTVSWYQQALGQGPQFIFQYYREEENGRGNFPPRFSGLQFPNYSSELNVNALELDDSALYLCASSLGLEQYFGPGTRLTVT.

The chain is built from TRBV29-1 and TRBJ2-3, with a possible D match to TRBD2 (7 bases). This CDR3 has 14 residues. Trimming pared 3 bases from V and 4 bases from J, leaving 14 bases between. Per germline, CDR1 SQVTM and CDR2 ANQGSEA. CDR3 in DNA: TGCAGCGTTGAGGGAGGGAGGGGGGCAGATACGCAGTATTTT. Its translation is CSVEGGRGADTQYF.

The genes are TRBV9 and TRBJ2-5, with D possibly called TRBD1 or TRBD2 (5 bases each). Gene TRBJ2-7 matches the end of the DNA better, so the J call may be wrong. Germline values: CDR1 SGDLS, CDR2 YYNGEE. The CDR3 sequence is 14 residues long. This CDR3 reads CASSVGGTTYEQYF. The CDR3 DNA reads TGTGCCAGCAGCGTAGGAGGGACGACCTACGAGCAGTACTTC.

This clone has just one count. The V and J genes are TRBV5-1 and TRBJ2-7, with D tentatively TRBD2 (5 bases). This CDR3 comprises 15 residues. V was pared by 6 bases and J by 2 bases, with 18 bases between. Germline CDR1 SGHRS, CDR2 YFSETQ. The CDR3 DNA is TGCGCCAGCAAGGACCGGCCGAGCGGTACCTACGAGCAGTACTTC. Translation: CASKDRPSGTYEQYF.

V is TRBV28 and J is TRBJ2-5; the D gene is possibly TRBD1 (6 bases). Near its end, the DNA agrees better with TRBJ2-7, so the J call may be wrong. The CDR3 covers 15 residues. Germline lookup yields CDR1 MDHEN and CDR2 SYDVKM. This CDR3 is CASSLRGQPSYEQYF. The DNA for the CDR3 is TGTGCCAGCAGTTTAAGAGGACAGCCCTCCTACGAGCAGTACTTC.

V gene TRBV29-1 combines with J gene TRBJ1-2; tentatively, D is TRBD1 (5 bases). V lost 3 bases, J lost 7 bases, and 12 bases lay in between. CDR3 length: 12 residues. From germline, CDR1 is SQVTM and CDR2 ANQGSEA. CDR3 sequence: CSVDSGQSGYTF. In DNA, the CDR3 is TGCAGCGTTGATTCAGGGCAGAGTGGCTACACCTTC.

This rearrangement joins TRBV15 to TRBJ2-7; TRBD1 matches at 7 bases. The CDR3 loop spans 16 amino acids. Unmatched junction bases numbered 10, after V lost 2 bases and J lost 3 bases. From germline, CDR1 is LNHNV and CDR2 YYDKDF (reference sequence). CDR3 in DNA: TGTGCCACCAGCAGACCCCCTCGGACAGGCGACTACGAGCAGTACTTC. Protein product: CATSRPPRTGDYEQYF.

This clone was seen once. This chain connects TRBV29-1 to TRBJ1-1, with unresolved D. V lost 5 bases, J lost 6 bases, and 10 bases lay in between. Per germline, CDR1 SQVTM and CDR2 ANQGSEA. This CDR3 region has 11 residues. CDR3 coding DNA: TGCAGCGTTACAGATCAACCTGAAGCTTTCTTT. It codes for CSVTDQPEAFF. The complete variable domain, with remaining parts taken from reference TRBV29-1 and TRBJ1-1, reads SAVISQKPSRDICQRGTSLTIQCQVDSQVTMMFWYRQQPGQSLTLIATANQGSEATYESGFVIDKFPISRPNLTFSTLTVSNMSPEDSSIYLCSVTDQPEAFFGQGTRLTVV.

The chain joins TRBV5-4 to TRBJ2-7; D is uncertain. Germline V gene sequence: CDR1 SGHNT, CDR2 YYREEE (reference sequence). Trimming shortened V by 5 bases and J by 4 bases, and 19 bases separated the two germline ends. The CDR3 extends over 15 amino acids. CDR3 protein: CASRPYELQLYEQYF. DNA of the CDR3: TGTGCCAGCAGACCCTACGAACTACAACTATACGAGCAGTACTTC.

The CDR3 DNA follows: TGTGCCAGCAGCAAAGCAGCGCAGACAACTAATGAAAAACTGTTTTTT. This codes for CASSKAAQTTNEKLFF. This chain links TRBV21-1 with TRBJ1-4. TRBV21-1 counts as a pseudogene. The CDR3 has 16 amino acids.